This T cell receptor beta chain originates from a study of blood T cell repertoires in COVID-19. Overall study: PBMCs, B-cell-depleted T cells, or T cells provided the cDNA or gDNA that made up the material.

This clone has just a few counts. Enrollees, about 18 to 89 years old, lived in some 24 US areas. Participants' reported clinical history set cohort assignment. Measured with immunoSEQ multiplex PCR; TCRdb has only the in-frame clones, and not every one. The table shows roughly 150,000 clones, with approximately 80% occurring only once. The TCR comes from a man aged 40-49 years who had recovered from COVID-19. Sequencing input: PBMCs or T cells enriched from blood (not recorded which).

The CDR3, as DNA: TGTGCCAGCAGCGACCGAGGGGGAAACTATGGCTACACCTTC. Translating it yields CASSDRGGNYGYTF. V is TRBV9 and J is TRBJ1-2, with a possible D match to TRBD1 (6 bases). The CDR3 runs 14 residues. Trimming removed 3 bases from V and 2 bases from J, with 11 bases in between. Germline V CDR1 and CDR2: SGDLS, YYNGEE.